These 27 T cell receptor beta chains were sequenced from one sample in a study of technical replicates of blood from several donors. TCRdb keeps only in-frame clones here, not all; method: immunoSEQ multiplex PCR. The sample has more than 65,000 clones; 94% are singletons. Sequenced input: T cells isolated from PBMCs. These receptors all stem from a human donor in good health.

The genes are TRBV5-4 and TRBJ1-1; 9 bases are a match to TRBD1. After removal of 3 bases from V and 0 bases from J, the junction contained 6 bases not matched to a gene. In germline, CDR1 is SGHNT, CDR2 YYREEE (reference sequence). The CDR3 length is 16 residues. The CDR3 spells CASSSGTGIMNTEAFF. CDR3 sequence (DNA): TGTGCCAGCAGCTCTGGGACAGGGATTATGAACACTGAAGCTTTCTTT.

As DNA, the CDR3 is TGTGCCAGCAGTGAACCAGAGCGGGGTGGCTCCTACGAGCAGTACTTC. Its protein product is CASSEPERGGSYEQYF. The chain combines TRBV6-1 with TRBJ2-7; 7 bases line up with TRBD2. CDR1 and CDR2 (germline): MNHNS, SASEGT. The V gene end was trimmed by 2 bases and the J gene end by 0 bases; junction bases not matched to a gene: 7. This CDR3 has 16 residues.

CDR3 sequence reads: CASSPLGLAGGPQETQYF. DNA for the CDR3: TGCGCCAGCAGCCCTCTAGGACTAGCGGGGGGGCCCCAAGAGACCCAGTACTTC. The chain is built from TRBV4-1 and TRBJ2-5, with 15 nucleotides matching TRBD2. The CDR3 is made up of 18 amino acids. The germline V gene encodes CDR1 MGHRA and CDR2 YSYEKL. The ends lost 4 bases at V and 1 base at J; junction bases unmatched: 7.

V gene TRBV5-1 combines with J gene TRBJ2-1; D may be TRBD1 (5 bases). Germline V lookup: CDR1 SGHRS, CDR2 YFSETQ. Trimming stripped 0 bases from V and 7 bases from J, with 8 bases between. The CDR3 length is 13 residues. CDR3 region: CASSLERGNEQFF. The CDR3 DNA follows: TGCGCCAGCAGCTTGGAAAGGGGAAATGAGCAGTTCTTC.

This chain connects TRBV18 to TRBJ2-2; D is possibly TRBD2 (6 bases). Looked up from germline, CDR1 is KGHSH and CDR2 is LQKENI. V was shortened by 0 bases and J by 0 bases, with 11 bases between the two germline ends. The CDR3 sequence is 17 residues long. The CDR3 nucleotides read TGTGCCAGCTCACCACCCGGGGGATTAACGAACACCGGGGAGCTGTTTTTT. Protein: CASSPPGGLTNTGELFF.

In its sample, this clone was seen once. The chain carries TRBV10-3 and TRBJ2-1; 7 nucleotides align to TRBD1. The CDR3 has 17 amino acids. Germline assignment: CDR1 ENHRY and CDR2 SYGVKD. The ends lost 0 bases at V and 3 bases at J; junction bases unmatched: 8. In DNA form, the CDR3 reads TGTGCCATCAGTGAGTCGACGGGACAGTCCCTCTACAATGAGCAGTTCTTC. Amino acids: CAISESTGQSLYNEQFF.

The rearrangement uses TRBV7-8 and TRBJ2-1; TRBD2 matches at 7 bases. CDR1 and CDR2 from the germline V gene are SGHVS and FQNEAQ. The CDR3 contains 15 residues. V trimming: 8 bases; J trimming: 11 bases; junction bases outside the gene matches: 18. CDR3 protein: CASVSSNSAGYQQFF. In DNA, the CDR3 is TGTGCCAGCGTCAGTTCTAACTCAGCGGGATATCAGCAGTTCTTC. Combining the CDR3 with reference TRBV7-8 and TRBJ2-1 gives the whole variable domain GAGVSQSPRYKVAKRGQDVALRCDPISGHVSLFWYQQALGQGPEFLTYFQNEAQLDKSGLPSDRFFAERPEGSVSTLKIQRTQQEDSAVYLCASVSSNSAGYQQFFGPGTRLTVL.

This rearrangement joins TRBV14 to TRBJ2-7; 9 positions match TRBD1. Unmatched junction bases numbered 10, after V lost 4 bases and J lost 12 bases. Germline CDR1 SGHDN, CDR2 FVKESK. This CDR3 comprises 13 residues. This CDR3 is CASSPRTGENPYF. As DNA, the CDR3 is TGTGCCAGCAGCCCGCGGACAGGGGAGAATCCGTACTTC.

J is TRBJ1-2 and V is TRBV2; 7 bases fit TRBD1. Germline V gene data show CDR1 as SNHLY and CDR2 as FYNNEI. The CDR3 runs to 15 residues. The V segment lost 4 bases and the J segment 3 bases; nucleotides outside the gene matches: 8. CDR3 sequence reads: CASSVGTTGDYGYTF. The CDR3 coding sequence is TGTGCCAGCAGTGTCGGGACCACAGGGGACTATGGCTACACCTTC.

This rearrangement joins TRBV4-1 to TRBJ2-7; 15 positions match TRBD2. V gave up 4 bases and J gave up 4 bases; unmatched junction bases: 2. The germline V gene has CDR1 MGHRA and CDR2 YSYEKL. This CDR3 has 15 amino acids. CDR3 nucleotides: TGCGCCAGCAGCCTCGGACTAGCGGGAGGGTACGAGCAGTACTTC. It specifies CASSLGLAGGYEQYF.

This rearrangement joins TRBV2 to TRBJ1-3; D is undetermined. V lost 6 bases to trimming and J lost 2 bases, with 8 bases between them. The CDR3 runs to 13 residues. Germline lookup yields CDR1 SNHLY and CDR2 FYNNEI. CDR3 amino acids: CASRPGAGNTIYF. The DNA of the CDR3 is TGTGCCAGCAGGCCTGGAGCTGGAAACACCATATATTTT.

This chain links TRBV11-2 with TRBJ1-3; 7 nucleotides match TRBD1. The CDR3 is 14 residues long. The germline gives CDR1 SGHAT, CDR2 FQNNGV. V was pared by 8 bases and J by 8 bases, with 12 bases of the junction left unmatched. The chain's CDR3 is CASLRGGSRDTIYF. The CDR3 DNA follows: TGTGCCAGCCTCCGAGGGGGCAGCAGAGACACCATATATTTT.

The chain has TRBV9 and TRBJ2-5; 7 nucleotides line up with TRBD2. This CDR3 spans 14 amino acids. The V segment lost 0 bases and the J segment 2 bases; nucleotides outside the gene matches: 1. CDR1 SGDLS and CDR2 YYNGEE come from the germline V gene. CDR3 nucleotide sequence: TGTGCCAGCAGCGTAGGGGGGGGACAAGAGACCCAGTACTTC. This sequence encodes CASSVGGGQETQYF.

The chain couples TRBV6-5 to TRBJ2-7; a weak D match, TRBD1 (5 bases). V shed 6 bases and J shed 2 bases, with 11 bases lying between them. CDR1 and CDR2 from the germline V gene are MNHEY and SVGAGI. The CDR3 is 13 residues long. CDR3: CASSPGHPYEQYF. The DNA for the CDR3 is TGTGCCAGCAGCCCTGGACACCCCTACGAGCAGTACTTC.

The chain links TRBV2 to TRBJ1-5, with 7 bases identical to TRBD1. J gave up 1 base and V 7 bases, and 1 base lay outside the gene matches. Germline V gives CDR1 SNHLY, CDR2 FYNNEI. This CDR3 comprises 13 residues. The CDR3 DNA reads TGTGCCAGCAAGGGACAGAGCAATCAGCCCCAGCATTTT. It specifies CASKGQSNQPQHF.

The chain combines TRBV6-5 with TRBJ1-2, with D possibly matching TRBD1 (5 bases). Trimming removed 5 bases at V and 4 bases at J, with 8 bases between. Germline V gives CDR1 MNHEY, CDR2 SVGAGI. This CDR3 has 12 amino acids. The CDR3 reads CASSPGLYGYTF. DNA of the CDR3: TGTGCCAGCAGTCCAGGGCTCTATGGCTACACCTTC.

The CDR3: CASSSPWAAYNEQFF. In nucleotides, the CDR3 is TGTGCCAGCAGTTCCCCTTGGGCCGCCTACAATGAGCAGTTCTTC. V is TRBV2 and J is TRBJ2-1, with unresolved D. Trimming shortened V by 5 bases and J by 2 bases, and 13 bases separated the two germline ends. Per germline, CDR1 SNHLY and CDR2 FYNNEI. The CDR3 loop spans 15 amino acids. The full variable domain, with the rest looked up from reference TRBV2 and TRBJ2-1, is EPEVTQTPSHQVTQMGQEVILRCVPISNHLYFYWYRQILGQKVEFLVSFYNNEISEKSEIFDDQFSVERPDGSNFTLKIRSTKLEDSAMYFCASSSPWAAYNEQFFGPGTRLTVL.

The CDR3 DNA sequence: TGTGCCAGCGGGCAGCCTATTGGGGAGCTGTTTTTT. It codes for CASGQPIGELFF. The J gene is TRBJ2-2, the V gene TRBV27, with unresolved D. The CDR3 is 12 residues long. The V and J ends lost 8 bases and 8 bases respectively, with 12 bases between them. Germline loops: CDR1 MNHEY, CDR2 SMNVEV (reference sequence).

The genes are TRBV19 and TRBJ1-2; D remains ambiguous. Trimming removed 7 bases from V and 4 bases from J, with 25 bases in between. The germline V gene encodes CDR1 LNHDA and CDR2 SQIVND (reference sequence). The CDR3 consists of 17 residues. This CDR3 is CASTLGGFVTSGYGYTF. Written as DNA, the CDR3 is TGTGCCAGTACCTTGGGAGGATTTGTGACTTCGGGCTATGGCTACACCTTC.

The chain is built from TRBV6-1 and TRBJ2-3, with 10 nucleotides matching TRBD2. This CDR3 is 15 amino acids long. The germline CDR1 and CDR2 sequences are MNHNS and SASEGT. V lost 6 bases to trimming and J lost 8 bases; unmatched junction nucleotides: 11. The DNA for the CDR3 is TGTGCCAGCAGGAACCCAGCGGGGGGGCGGGGTACGCAGTATTTT. Protein product: CASRNPAGGRGTQYF.

The rearrangement links TRBV2 to TRBJ2-7; unclear D gene. This CDR3 is built from 10 residues. CDR1 SNHLY and CDR2 FYNNEI come from the germline V gene. The V gene lost 9 bases and the J gene lost 4 bases, with 7 bases spanning the gap. The DNA for the CDR3 is TGTGCCAGTGTCAATTACGAGCAGTACTTC. This translates into CASVNYEQYF.

This chain links TRBV5-1 with TRBJ1-2; 7 bases map to TRBD1. V lost 4 bases to trimming and J lost 4 bases; unmatched junction nucleotides: 7. Germline V gives CDR1 SGHRS, CDR2 YFSETQ. This CDR3 comprises 14 residues. CDR3 residues: CASSPGGSGYGYTF. DNA of the CDR3: TGCGCCAGCAGCCCAGGGGGAAGTGGCTATGGCTACACCTTC.

This clone occurred once. The chain couples TRBV29-1 to TRBJ2-1, with D possibly being TRBD2 (5 bases). Germline values: CDR1 SQVTM, CDR2 ANQGSEA. This CDR3 spans 16 amino acids. Trimming took off 0 bases at V and 6 bases at J, with 18 bases between the two ends. Here the CDR3 DNA reads TGCAGCGTTGAAGACTACGCACCGGGTGAGGGCAATGAGCAGTTCTTC. Its translation is CSVEDYAPGEGNEQFF.

This chain connects TRBV5-8 to TRBJ1-5, with D possibly TRBD1 on 6 matching bases. This CDR3 is 15 amino acids long. CDR1 and CDR2 (germline): SGHTS, YDEGEE. Trimming left V 3 bases short and J 0 bases short, with 10 bases between. The CDR3 DNA reads TGTGCCAGCAGCTCGGGACATTATAGCAATCAGCCCCAGCATTTT. This codes for CASSSGHYSNQPQHF.

The chain is built from TRBV28 and TRBJ1-1; perhaps TRBD1 as D (6 bases). Germline assignment: CDR1 MDHEN and CDR2 SYDVKM. V was pared by 5 bases and J by 5 bases, with 21 bases between. This CDR3 region has 16 residues. This CDR3 reads CASSTPGRGWGTEAFF. CDR3 coding DNA: TGTGCCAGCAGTACACCAGGCAGGGGTTGGGGGACTGAAGCTTTCTTT.

V and J are TRBV9 and TRBJ2-2, with 13 bases identical to TRBD2. This CDR3 has 20 residues. Germline values: CDR1 SGDLS, CDR2 YYNGEE. After removal of 2 bases from V and 0 bases from J, the junction contained 10 bases not matched to a gene. This chain's CDR3 is CASSVGLAGERGANTGELFF. The CDR3 DNA is TGTGCCAGCAGCGTCGGACTAGCGGGGGAGCGGGGAGCGAACACCGGGGAGCTGTTTTTT.

V is TRBV6-5 and J is TRBJ1-1; 8 bases line up with TRBD1. The V and J ends lost 2 bases and 7 bases, in that order; junction bases with no gene match: 9. Per the germline V gene, CDR1 is MNHEY and CDR2 is SVGAGI. This CDR3 spans 15 amino acids. The CDR3 here is CASSYAPTGESEAFF. CDR3 nucleotides: TGTGCCAGCAGTTACGCTCCGACAGGGGAGAGTGAAGCTTTCTTT.